There are many counts of the clone carrying this TCR beta chain. The antigen is unknown. The sample belongs to a study of metastatic and nonmetastatic thyroid tumors. At the level of the study: Thyroid patients, malignant and benign, had repertoires compared across blood and tumor or nodule tissue.

Findings and caveats of the study: Significantly higher TCR beta diversity was reportedly seen in malignant thyroid tumors than benign nodules, in blood and tumor.

Among the patients, none had received any treatment before thyroid surgery. There are 16 residues in the CDR3. V was shortened by 7 bases and J by 5 bases, with 21 bases between the two germline ends. CDR1 SNHLY and CDR2 FYNNEI come from the germline V gene. The authors' processing: Researchers built a distant-metastasis classifier for papillary thyroid cancer that drew on CDR3 differences across clinicopathological groups. TCRdb re-clonotyped the PCR reads through MiXCR. TCRdb, not the authors, supplied the V and J calls. The profile covers roughly 50,000 clones, with around 21% appearing a single time and 3% to 4% taken by the ten largest.

The chain combines TRBV2 with TRBJ2-1; maybe TRBD2 (5 bases). This clonotype originated in a male donor with papillary thyroid cancer or a benign thyroid nodule (not recorded which). Some clones in this sample may be carry-over from other donors' samples. The sample was blood. CDR3 DNA sequence: TGTGCCAGCATTCGGTTACCCGGGAACAAAAACAATGAGCAGTTCTTC. It codes for CASIRLPGNKNNEQFF.